Following are 26 T cell receptor beta chains from one sample sequenced in a study of cytotoxic CD8 clonotypes in ibrutinib-treated CLL. Produced via immunoSEQ multiplex PCR; TCRdb's table is partial and in-frame only. The profile shows about 140,000 clones, 60% to 85% of them singletons. The sample was PBMCs, taken after 12 months of ibrutinib treatment. Receptor source: a human donor with chronic lymphocytic leukemia.

The chain links TRBV6-1 to TRBJ2-7; 10 bases match TRBD1. Trimming took 5 bases from V and 3 from J; bases not matched to a gene: 10. The CDR3 is 16 residues long. Germline V lookup: CDR1 MNHNS, CDR2 SASEGT. In DNA form, the CDR3 reads TGTGCCAGCAGTAAAGATACCGGGACAGGGGTCTACGAGCAGTACTTC. Translation: CASSKDTGTGVYEQYF.

The chain is built from TRBV28 and TRBJ2-7; the D gene could be TRBD1 or TRBD2 (5 bases each). CDR1 and CDR2 from the germline V gene are MDHEN and SYDVKM. The CDR3 is 14 amino acids. Trimming stripped 5 bases from V and 4 bases from J, with 15 bases between. Here the CDR3 reads CASSQGRGKYEQYF. The CDR3 DNA is TGTGCCAGCAGTCAAGGACGGGGCAAATACGAGCAGTACTTC.

The V gene is TRBV13, the J gene TRBJ1-5, with D perhaps matching TRBD1 (6 bases). Germline V lookup: CDR1 PRHDT, CDR2 FYEKMQ (reference sequence). Trimming pared 4 bases from V and 5 bases from J, leaving 12 bases between. The CDR3 is made up of 14 amino acids. CDR3 DNA sequence: TGTGCCAGCAGCTCGTCGTACAGGGATCAGCCCCAGCATTTT. It translates to CASSSSYRDQPQHF.

V gene TRBV4-1 combines with J gene TRBJ2-7, with a tentative D call TRBD1 (6 bases). CDR3 size: 15 residues. Trimming took off 0 bases at V and 2 bases at J, with 11 bases between the two ends. Germline loops: CDR1 MGHRA, CDR2 YSYEKL. The CDR3 region has the DNA TGCGCCAGCAGCCAAGACAGGGGTTCCCCCTACGAGCAGTACTTC. Encoded protein: CASSQDRGSPYEQYF.

This clone has just one count. The chain uses TRBV28 and TRBJ2-7; 7 positions match TRBD2. Germline V lookup: CDR1 MDHEN, CDR2 SYDVKM. The CDR3 runs to 13 residues. V dropped 6 bases and J dropped 2; count of bases not matched to a gene: 4. Here the CDR3 DNA reads TGTGCCAGCAGCCTAGCGGCAACCTACGAGCAGTACTTC. Amino acid sequence: CASSLAATYEQYF.

The V gene is TRBV19, the J gene TRBJ1-4; D may be TRBD1 (6 bases). Germline CDR1 reads LNHDA; CDR2 reads SQIVND (reference sequence). V lost 0 bases, J lost 3 bases, and 17 bases lay in between. CDR3 length equals 18 residues. The CDR3 here is CASSIDRQGTLANEKLFF. DNA for the CDR3: TGTGCCAGTAGTATAGATCGGCAGGGGACTCTGGCTAATGAAAAACTGTTTTTT.

The genes are TRBV30 and TRBJ1-3; D is undetermined. This CDR3 spans 11 amino acids. Germline assignment: CDR1 GTSNPN and CDR2 SVGIG (reference sequence). Trimming left V 4 bases short and J 2 bases short, with 3 bases between. The CDR3 region is CAWMAGNTIYF. The CDR3 DNA follows: TGTGCCTGGATGGCTGGAAACACCATATATTTT. The full variable domain, rest sourced from reference TRBV30 and TRBJ1-3, is SQTIHQWPATLVQPVGSPLSLECTVEGTSNPNLYWYRQAAGRGLQLLFYSVGIGQISSEVPQNLSASRPQDRQFILSSKKLLLSDSGFYLCAWMAGNTIYFGEGSWLTVV.

This clone was counted between two and nine times. The J gene is TRBJ2-5, the V gene TRBV7-2, with 7 bases lining up with TRBD1. The CDR3 loop spans 14 amino acids. Trimming at V came to 0 bases and at J to 6 bases, leaving 4 bases not matched to a gene. The germline V gene encodes CDR1 SGHTA and CDR2 FQGNSA. This chain's CDR3 is CASSLATGPKTQYF. The CDR3 region has the DNA TGTGCCAGCAGCTTAGCGACAGGGCCGAAGACCCAGTACTTC.

V usage is TRBV14 and J usage is TRBJ2-4, with TRBD2 matching 9 bases. There are 16 residues in the CDR3. V shed 4 bases and J 0 bases; nucleotides not matched to a gene: 4. Germline V CDR1 and CDR2: SGHDN, FVKESK. In nucleotides, the CDR3 is TGTGCCAGCAGCCGGCGGGAGGGGCTAGCCAAAAACATTCAGTACTTC. Its translation is CASSRREGLAKNIQYF.

This sequence joins TRBV5-6 and TRBJ2-3; 10 bases agree with TRBD2. The CDR3 runs to 17 residues. With 2 bases clipped from V and 6 bases from J, the junction kept 12 bases outside the gene matches. Germline-derived CDR1 and CDR2 are SGHDT and YYEEEE. The DNA of the CDR3 is TGTGCCAGCAGCTTCCGGCGTCGAAGCGGGGGGGTCGATACGCAGTATTTT. It translates to CASSFRRRSGGVDTQYF.

V gene TRBV15 combines with J gene TRBJ2-7; D remains ambiguous. The CDR3 has 12 residues. The V and J ends lost 5 bases and 0 bases respectively, with 5 bases between them. The germline gives CDR1 LNHNV, CDR2 YYDKDF (reference sequence). The CDR3 region is CATSESSYEQYF. For the CDR3, the DNA is TGTGCCACCAGCGAGAGCTCCTACGAGCAGTACTTC.

This clone was detected many times. The chain is built from TRBV20-1 and TRBJ1-2; D gene ambiguous. The length of the CDR3 is 11 residues. CDR1 and CDR2 from the germline V gene are DFQATT and SNEGSKA (reference sequence). V was trimmed by 7 bases and J by 4 bases, leaving 10 bases between them. CDR3 sequence: CSVDLTYGYTF. The CDR3 DNA follows: TGCAGTGTCGACCTAACCTATGGCTACACCTTC.

The rearrangement links TRBV4-3 to TRBJ2-1; tentatively, D is TRBD1 or TRBD2 (6 bases each). The CDR3 consists of 15 residues. Trimming stripped 1 base from V and 5 bases from J, with 12 bases between. From germline, CDR1 is LGHNA and CDR2 YSLEER. CDR3: CASSQGGAGNNEQFF. The DNA of the CDR3 is TGCGCCAGCAGCCAAGGGGGGGCGGGCAACAATGAGCAGTTCTTC.

For the CDR3, the DNA is TGTGCCAGCAGCTTCGGCCAGGGGTTAAGCACTGAAGCTTTCTTT. This encodes CASSFGQGLSTEAFF. The rearrangement links TRBV7-9 to TRBJ1-1; maybe TRBD1 (6 bases). The CDR3 covers 15 residues. V was pared by 3 bases and J by 4 bases, with 15 bases between. Per germline, CDR1 SEHNR and CDR2 FQNEAQ (reference sequence).

The chain is built from TRBV11-2 and TRBJ2-1; TRBD2 agrees at 7 bases. Germline V lookup: CDR1 SGHAT, CDR2 FQNNGV. Germline trimming cut 9 bases from V and 0 bases from J; bases unmatched to any gene: 5. This CDR3 is built from 14 residues. The DNA for the CDR3 is TGTGCCAGTCAGCGGGATAGCTCCTACAATGAGCAGTTCTTC. Protein: CASQRDSSYNEQFF.

This chain links TRBV20-1 with TRBJ1-4; no definite D call. Germline loops: CDR1 DFQATT, CDR2 SNEGSKA (reference sequence). The CDR3 contains 11 residues. The V gene lost 7 bases and the J gene lost 7 bases, with 10 bases spanning the gap. CDR3 sequence reads: CSVADFEKLFF. The CDR3 DNA reads TGCAGTGTTGCGGACTTTGAAAAACTGTTTTTT.

The rearrangement links TRBV7-2 to TRBJ2-3, with D possibly called TRBD1 or TRBD2 (5 bases each). The CDR3 totals 17 residues. V was pared by 1 base and J by 1 base, with 15 bases between. Germline CDR1 SGHTA, CDR2 FQGNSA. In nucleotides, the CDR3 is TGTGCCAGCAGCTTAGAGGGGACCGGAATAGGCACAGATACGCAGTATTTT. It codes for CASSLEGTGIGTDTQYF.

This clone was found a few times. CDR3 nucleotide sequence: TGTGCCAGCAGTTTTATTGGGGGGACCTATGGCTACACCTTC. Encoded protein: CASSFIGGTYGYTF. This chain links TRBV27 with TRBJ1-2; D is possibly TRBD1 (5 bases). V shed 3 bases and J shed 4 bases, with 12 bases lying between them. The CDR3 runs 14 residues. Germline V CDR1 and CDR2: MNHEY, SMNVEV (reference sequence).

In its sample, this clone was seen a few times. This chain connects TRBV30 to TRBJ1-6; D unclear. The CDR3 runs to 13 residues. V was pared by 0 bases and J by 7 bases, with 7 bases between. Germline values: CDR1 GTSNPN, CDR2 SVGIG (reference sequence). The CDR3 bases are TGTGCCTGGAGTGTACTGGAGAATTCACCCCTCCACTTT. Translation: CAWSVLENSPLHF.

The chain joins TRBV6-6 to TRBJ1-2; 10 nucleotides line up with TRBD1. CDR1 and CDR2 from the germline V gene are MNHNY and SVGAGI (reference sequence). V lost 6 bases, J lost 4 bases, and 5 bases stayed unmatched. The CDR3 consists of 14 residues. The CDR3 sequence: CASRGQGRIYGYTF. The CDR3 DNA sequence: TGTGCCAGCAGGGGACAGGGGAGGATCTATGGCTACACCTTC.

The chain joins TRBV5-6 to TRBJ2-7, with D perhaps TRBD1 or TRBD2 (5 bases each). Trimming pared 0 bases from V and 5 bases from J, leaving 18 bases between. The germline CDR1 and CDR2 sequences are SGHDT and YYEEEE. The length of the CDR3 is 16 residues. CDR3 sequence reads: CASSLAGLGRVHEQYF. Here the CDR3 DNA reads TGTGCCAGCAGCTTGGCGGGGTTAGGCAGGGTACACGAGCAGTACTTC. Variable domain in full (rest from reference TRBV5-6 and TRBJ2-7): DAGVTQSPTHLIKTRGQQVTLRCSPKSGHDTVSWYQQALGQGPQFIFQYYEEEERQRGNFPDRFSGHQFPNYSSELNVNALLLGDSALYLCASSLAGLGRVHEQYFGPGTRLTVT.

The chain employs TRBV27 and TRBJ1-5; D call uncertain. Deletions cut 1 base from V and 6 bases from J, with 16 bases between. The CDR3 runs to 16 residues. From germline, CDR1 is MNHEY and CDR2 SMNVEV (reference sequence). The CDR3 loop reads CASSLYAVAVGQPQHF. The CDR3 DNA reads as TGTGCCAGCAGTTTATACGCCGTGGCAGTAGGTCAGCCCCAGCATTTT.

The rearrangement joins TRBV29-1 to TRBJ2-3, with 9 bases matching TRBD2. V was pared by 4 bases and J by 6 bases, with 11 bases of the junction left unmatched. The CDR3 spans 15 residues. Germline V gene lookup returns CDR1 SQVTM and CDR2 ANQGSEA. In DNA, the CDR3 is TGCAGCGTTGTACTGGCGGGAGGGCCGCCGGATACGCAGTATTTT. Its translation is CSVVLAGGPPDTQYF.

The chain is built from TRBV7-2 and TRBJ1-2; no clear D gene. The CDR3 extends over 15 amino acids. The V gene lost 5 bases and the J gene lost 7 bases, with 20 bases spanning the gap. The germline V gene encodes CDR1 SGHTA and CDR2 FQGNSA. The CDR3 loop is CASSRRDPGPAGYTF. CDR3 bases: TGTGCCAGCAGCCGACGGGATCCTGGGCCAGCTGGCTACACCTTC.

In the case of this clone: Other DNA sequences in the sample encode the same CDR3. The CDR3 DNA is TGTGCCAGCAGGAGGCTAGGAGAGACCCAGTACTTC. Translation: CASRRLGETQYF. V and J are TRBV5-4 and TRBJ2-5, with D uncertain. Looked up from germline, CDR1 is SGHNT and CDR2 is YYREEE (reference sequence). V shed 5 bases and J shed 4 bases, with 9 bases lying between them. The CDR3 length is 12 residues. Full variable domain (remainder filled in from reference TRBV5-4 and TRBJ2-5): ETGVTQSPTHLIKTRGQQVTLRCSSQSGHNTVSWYQQALGQGPQFIFQYYREEENGRGNFPPRFSGLQFPNYSSELNVNALELDDSALYLCASRRLGETQYFGPGTRLLVL.

In its sample, this clone was seen a few times. CDR3 in amino acids: CASIRGQGGNYGYTF. Here the CDR3 DNA reads TGTGCCAGTATTAGGGGACAGGGTGGAAACTATGGCTACACCTTC. The chain employs TRBV19 and TRBJ1-2; 9 bases align to TRBD1. Looked up from germline, CDR1 is LNHDA and CDR2 is SQIVND (reference sequence). The trim removed 7 bases at V and 2 bases at J, leaving 8 bases unmatched. This CDR3 comprises 15 residues.